A single TCR beta chain is shown here with its context. Its antigen is still unknown. The sample originates from a study of blood T cells in healthy people across ages. Whole-study results and caveats: Calculation of diversity from one million T cells yielded estimates considered to be underestimates. Versus aged donors, long-lived donors had higher diversity and more naive CD4+ cells.

Between the trimmed V and J ends, which lost 1 base and 4 bases, there was a span of 13 bases. The CDR3 has 15 amino acids. Germline V lookup: CDR1 SEHNR, CDR2 FQNEAQ (reference sequence). Then a second PCR, running about 6 to 12 cycles, was carried out with a sample-barcoded 5' primer and a J-beta primer mix. Every molecule of cDNA carried a tag from a template-switch adaptor with 12 random nucleotides. Using its own MiXCR run on the 5' RACE reads, TCRdb lists one record per CDR3 protein. The data hold about a million distinct CDR3 sequences, with around 54% observed a single time. Specimen: blood. This clonotype was sampled from a woman between 55 and 75 years old in good health. V usage is TRBV7-9 and J usage is TRBJ1-2, with D uncertain. This CDR3 is CASSLEAEYLYGYTF. The CDR3 DNA follows: TGTGCCAGCAGCTTAGAGGCAGAGTACCTCTATGGCTACACCTTC.